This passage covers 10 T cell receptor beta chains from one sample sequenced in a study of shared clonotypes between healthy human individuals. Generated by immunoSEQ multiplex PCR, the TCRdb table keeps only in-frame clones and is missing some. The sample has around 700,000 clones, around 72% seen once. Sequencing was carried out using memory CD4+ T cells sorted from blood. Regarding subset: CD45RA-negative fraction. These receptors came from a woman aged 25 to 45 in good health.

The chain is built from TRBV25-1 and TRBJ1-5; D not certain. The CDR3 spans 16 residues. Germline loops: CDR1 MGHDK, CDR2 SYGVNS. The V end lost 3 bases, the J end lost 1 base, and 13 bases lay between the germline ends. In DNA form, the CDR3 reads TGTGCCAGCAGTGACTCCCGGGCGGTGAGCAATCAGCCCCAGCATTTT. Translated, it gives CASSDSRAVSNQPQHF.

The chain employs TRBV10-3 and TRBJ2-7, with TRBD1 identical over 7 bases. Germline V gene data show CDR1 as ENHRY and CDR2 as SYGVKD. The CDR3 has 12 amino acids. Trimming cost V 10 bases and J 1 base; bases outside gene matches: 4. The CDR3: CATGQESYEQYF. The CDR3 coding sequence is TGTGCCACAGGACAGGAGTCCTACGAGCAGTACTTC.

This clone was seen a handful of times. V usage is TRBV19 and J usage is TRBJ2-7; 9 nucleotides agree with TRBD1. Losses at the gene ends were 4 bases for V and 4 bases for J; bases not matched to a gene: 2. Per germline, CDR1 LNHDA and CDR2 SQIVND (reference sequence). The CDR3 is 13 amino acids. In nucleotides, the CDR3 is TGTGCCAGTAGTACGGACAGGGGATACGAGCAGTACTTC. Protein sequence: CASSTDRGYEQYF.

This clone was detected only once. CDR3 in DNA: TGTGCCAGCAGGTCGGGGGGAGTCGACTTTACCTACGAGCAGTACTTC. Its translation: CASRSGGVDFTYEQYF. The rearrangement links TRBV7-8 to TRBJ2-7; TRBD2 matches 7 bases. Trimming took 6 bases from V and 2 from J; bases not matched to a gene: 13. Germline V lookup: CDR1 SGHVS, CDR2 FQNEAQ. The CDR3 is 16 residues long.

The CDR3 sequence: CATSRSRGNSNQPQHF. The CDR3 region has the DNA TGTGCCACCAGCAGATCCAGGGGGAATAGCAATCAGCCCCAGCATTTT. V usage is TRBV15 and J usage is TRBJ1-5; TRBD1 matches 7 bases. J was trimmed by 0 bases and V by 2 bases; bases with no gene match: 4. This CDR3 is 16 amino acids long. The germline CDR1 and CDR2 sequences are LNHNV and YYDKDF (reference sequence). The complete variable domain, with remaining parts taken from reference TRBV15 and TRBJ1-5, reads DAMVIQNPRYQVTQFGKPVTLSCSQTLNHNVMYWYQQKSSQAPKLLFHYYDKDFNNEADTPDNFQSRRPNTSFCFLDIRSPGLGDTAMYLCATSRSRGNSNQPQHFGDGTRLSIL.

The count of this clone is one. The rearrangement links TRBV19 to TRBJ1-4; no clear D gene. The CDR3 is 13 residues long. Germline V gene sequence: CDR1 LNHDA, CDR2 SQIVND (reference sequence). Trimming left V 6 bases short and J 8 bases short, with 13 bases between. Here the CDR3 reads CASSPSSVEKLFF. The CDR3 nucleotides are TGTGCCAGTAGCCCATCGAGCGTGGAAAAACTGTTTTTT.

The CDR3 sequence is CASSFTIAGVGNEQFF. The CDR3 region has the DNA TGTGCCAGCAGCTTTACTATAGCGGGAGTCGGCAATGAGCAGTTCTTC. This chain links TRBV5-4 with TRBJ2-1; 9 bases agree with TRBD2. CDR1 is SGHNT, CDR2 YYREEE, per germline (reference sequence). CDR3 length: 16 amino acids. V was clipped by 2 bases and J by 6 bases; unmatched bases: 9. Drawing the rest from reference TRBV5-4 and TRBJ2-1, the complete variable domain is ETGVTQSPTHLIKTRGQQVTLRCSSQSGHNTVSWYQQALGQGPQFIFQYYREEENGRGNFPPRFSGLQFPNYSSELNVNALELDDSALYLCASSFTIAGVGNEQFFGPGTRLTVL.

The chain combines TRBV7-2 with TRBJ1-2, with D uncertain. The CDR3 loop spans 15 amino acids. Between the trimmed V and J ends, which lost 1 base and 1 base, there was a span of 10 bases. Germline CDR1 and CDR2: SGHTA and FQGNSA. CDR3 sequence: CASSLGRVGNYGYTF. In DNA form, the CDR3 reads TGTGCCAGCAGCTTAGGGCGGGTCGGTAACTATGGCTACACCTTC.

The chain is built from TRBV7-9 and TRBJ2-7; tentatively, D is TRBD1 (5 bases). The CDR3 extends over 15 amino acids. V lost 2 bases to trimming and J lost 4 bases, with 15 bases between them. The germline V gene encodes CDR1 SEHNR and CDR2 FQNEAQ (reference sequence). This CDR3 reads CASSLSSTANYEQYF. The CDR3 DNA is TGTGCCAGCAGCTTATCCTCGACAGCCAATTACGAGCAGTACTTC.

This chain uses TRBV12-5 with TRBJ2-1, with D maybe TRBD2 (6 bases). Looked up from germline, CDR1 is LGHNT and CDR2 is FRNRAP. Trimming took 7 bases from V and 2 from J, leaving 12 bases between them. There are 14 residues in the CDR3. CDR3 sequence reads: CASAAGSPYNEQFF. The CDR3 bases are TGTGCTAGTGCGGCGGGATCACCCTACAATGAGCAGTTCTTC. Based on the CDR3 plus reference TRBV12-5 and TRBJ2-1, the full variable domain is DARVTQTPRHKVTEMGQEVTMRCQPILGHNTVFWYRQTMMQGLELLAYFRNRAPLDDSGMPKDRFSAEMPDATLATLKIQPSEPRDSAVYFCASAAGSPYNEQFFGPGTRLTVL.